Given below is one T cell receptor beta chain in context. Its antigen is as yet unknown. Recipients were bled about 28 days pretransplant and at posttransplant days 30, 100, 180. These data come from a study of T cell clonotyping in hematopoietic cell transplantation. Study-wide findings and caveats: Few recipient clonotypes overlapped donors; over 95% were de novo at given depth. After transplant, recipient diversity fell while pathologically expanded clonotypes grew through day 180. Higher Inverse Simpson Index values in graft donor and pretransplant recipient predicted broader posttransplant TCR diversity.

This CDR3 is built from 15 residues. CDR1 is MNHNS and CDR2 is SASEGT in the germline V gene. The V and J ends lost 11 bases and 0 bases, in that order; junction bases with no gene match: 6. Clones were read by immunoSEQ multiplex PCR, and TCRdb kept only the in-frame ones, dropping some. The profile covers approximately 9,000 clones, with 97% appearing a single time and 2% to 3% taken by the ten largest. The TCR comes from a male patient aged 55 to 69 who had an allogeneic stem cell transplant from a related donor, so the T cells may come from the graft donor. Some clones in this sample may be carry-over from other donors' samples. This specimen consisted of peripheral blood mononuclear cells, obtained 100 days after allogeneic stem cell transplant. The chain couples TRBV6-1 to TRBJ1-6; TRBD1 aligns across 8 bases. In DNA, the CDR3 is TGTGCCGGGGGACAGGACCTCTCCTATAATTCACCCCTCCACTTT. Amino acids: CAGGQDLSYNSPLHF.